Sequencing of this T cell receptor beta chain was carried out in a study of blood T cells in healthy people across ages. Points from the study as a whole: Roughly linearly, TCR beta diversity per million T cells fell as age increased. Greater diversity and more naive CD4+ cells were seen in long-lived donors than in aged donors.

The CDR3 has 13 residues. The V gene's germline CDR1 is MDHEN and CDR2 SYDVKM. Trimming left V 10 bases short and J 2 bases short, with 13 bases between. It was with a sample-barcoded 5' primer and a J-beta primer mix that a second PCR of about 6 to 12 cycles was run. Each cDNA molecule carried a tag from a template-switch adaptor that contained 12 random nucleotides. TCRdb called the 5' RACE reads again in MiXCR, with one record for every CDR3 protein. The sample carries almost 1 million distinct CDR3 sequences, roughly 51% recorded once. Notes on this clonotype: Antigen specificity is unknown.

The chain links TRBV28 to TRBJ2-3; D possibly uses TRBD1 or TRBD2 (5 bases each). The clonotype originates from a woman aged 55-75 years in good health. Sequencing was carried out using blood. CDR3 region: CAILRDHTDTQYF. As DNA, the CDR3 is TGTGCCATCCTCCGGGACCACACAGATACGCAGTATTTT. Full variable domain (missing parts from reference TRBV28 and TRBJ2-3): DVKVTQSSRYLVKRTGEKVFLECVQDMDHENMFWYRQDPGLGLRLIYFSYDVKMKEKGDIPEGYSVSREKKERFSLILESASTNQTSMYLCAILRDHTDTQYFGPGTRLTVL.